A selection of T cell receptor beta chains follows, all from one sample in a study of metastatic and nonmetastatic thyroid tumors. TCRdb re-analyzed the PCR reads through MiXCR. This sample carries about 15,000 clones, just over 25% of them seen once, and the ten largest clones take roughly 9.8%. The source material was tumor tissue. These TCRs come from a female donor with papillary thyroid cancer or a benign thyroid nodule (not recorded which). Some clones in this sample may be carry-over from other donors' samples. The CDR3 runs from the conserved cysteine through the conserved F or W. A D gene is named only where the DNA matches it firmly. Only part of the rows carry a size: once, few, many, or a class if the clone is expanded.

d_gene,abundance,j_gene,v_gene,CDR3aa,CDR3nt
TRBD1,medium-sized,TRBJ1-1,TRBV28,CASSRDGTGNTEAFF,TGTGCCAGCAGTAGGGACGGGACAGGGAACACTGAAGCTTTCTTT
NA,many,TRBJ2-7,TRBV18,CASSFDRSRSYEQYF,TGTGCCAGCTCCTTCGACCGTTCCCGCTCCTACGAGCAGTACTTC
TRBD1,many,TRBJ2-1,TRBV28,CASNEQGANLRYNEQFF,TGTGCCAGCAATGAACAGGGGGCGAATTTAAGGTACAATGAGCAGTTCTTC
NA,medium-sized,TRBJ1-1,TRBV12-5,CASGPGQGNTEAFF,TGTGCTAGTGGTCCGGGACAAGGGAACACTGAAGCTTTCTTT
NA,NA,TRBJ1-1,TRBV6-6,CASSYGDLVTLSFF,TGTGCCAGCAGTTACGGGGATCTAGTCACTTTGTCTTTCTTT
TRBD2,many,TRBJ2-4,TRBV3-1,CASSPRERGKNIQYF,TGTGCCAGCAGCCCCCGGGAGCGGGGCAAAAACATTCAGTACTTC
TRBD2,once,TRBJ2-7,TRBV7-3,CASSLSSGNAYEQYF,TGTGCCAGCAGCTTATCTAGCGGGAATGCCTACGAGCAGTACTTC
TRBD2,once,TRBJ2-1,TRBV20-1,CSARSPSGREGLEQFF,TGCAGTGCTAGATCCCCTAGCGGGAGGGAAGGATTGGAGCAGTTCTTC
NA,NA,TRBJ2-7,TRBV4-1,CASSQESLFYEQYF,TGCGCCAGCAGCCAAGAGTCTCTTTTCTACGAGCAGTACTTC
TRBD2,NA,TRBJ2-7,TRBV7-3,CASSLSAGVYEQYF,TGTGCCAGCAGCTTGTCAGCGGGAGTTTACGAGCAGTACTTC
NA,many,TRBJ2-1,TRBV14,CASSQAPLFEYTSNEQFF,TGTGCCAGCAGCCAAGCTCCCCTCTTCGAGTATACGAGCAATGAGCAGTTCTTC
TRBD2,many,TRBJ2-5,TRBV2,CASSGLAGEGETQYF,TGTGCCAGCAGTGGACTAGCGGGAGAGGGGGAGACCCAGTACTTC
NA,many,TRBJ2-3,TRBV7-9,CASSSPSVADTQYF,TGTGCCAGCAGCTCCCCTTCGGTGGCAGATACGCAGTATTTT
TRBD1,few,TRBJ2-7,TRBV28,CATRTGDEQYF,TGTGCCACGCGGACAGGGGACGAGCAGTACTTC
NA,many,TRBJ2-5,TRBV6-1,CASRQTGETQYF,TGTGCCAGCAGACAAACAGGAGAGACCCAGTACTTC
TRBD1,few,TRBJ1-2,TRBV6-1,CASSPGPGQVGGYTF,TGTGCCAGCAGTCCCGGCCCTGGACAGGTTGGTGGCTACACCTTC
NA,medium-sized,TRBJ2-4,TRBV28,CASSLGQLAKNIQYF,TGTGCCAGCAGTTTAGGCCAGCTAGCCAAAAACATTCAGTACTTC
NA,medium-sized,TRBJ1-6,TRBV28,CASSSRTNSPLHF,TGTGCCAGCAGTTCGCGGACGAATTCACCCCTCCACTTT
TRBD2,many,TRBJ2-5,TRBV29-1,CSVVTGRKGSQETQYF,TGCAGCGTTGTAACCGGGAGGAAAGGTAGCCAAGAGACCCAGTACTTC
NA,medium-sized,TRBJ2-5,TRBV12-3/TRBV12-4,CASSFQGMAETQYF,TGTGCCAGCAGTTTCCAGGGGATGGCAGAGACCCAGTACTTC
NA,few,TRBJ2-6,TRBV6-2/TRBV6-3,CASNRHGSGANFLTF,TGTGCCAGCAACAGACATGGCTCTGGGGCCAACTTCCTGACTTTC
TRBD1,many,TRBJ2-5,TRBV5-1,CASSPAGTAETQYF,TGCGCCAGCAGCCCCGCCGGGACAGCGGAGACCCAGTACTTC
TRBD2,NA,TRBJ2-7,TRBV28,CASTREVFSYEQYF,TGTGCCAGCACACGGGAGGTCTTCTCCTACGAGCAGTACTTC
NA,many,TRBJ1-1,TRBV7-3,CASSLLAMNTEAFF,TGTGCCAGCAGCTTACTGGCCATGAACACTGAAGCTTTCTTT
TRBD2,NA,TRBJ2-5,TRBV9,CASSPWGGETQYF,TGTGCCAGCAGCCCATGGGGGGGGGAGACCCAGTACTTC
TRBD1,large,TRBJ1-1,TRBV19,CASKGGRQGDTEAFF,TGTGCCAGTAAGGGGGGTCGACAGGGCGATACTGAAGCTTTCTTT
TRBD1,medium-sized,TRBJ1-4,TRBV6-5,CASSYSRGPKGSEKLFF,TGTGCCAGCAGTTACTCAAGGGGGCCGAAAGGCTCTGAAAAACTGTTTTTT
NA,many,TRBJ2-4,TRBV19,CASREGAGLENIQYF,TGTGCCAGTAGGGAGGGTGCGGGCCTGGAAAACATTCAGTACTTC
TRBD2,many,TRBJ2-3,TRBV7-3,CASSLGGLDTQYF,TGTGCCAGCAGCCTCGGGGGGTTAGATACGCAGTATTTT
TRBD2,medium-sized,TRBJ2-7,TRBV20-1,CSASRLSAGLTYEQYF,TGCAGTGCCTCAAGGCTGTCAGCGGGGTTAACCTACGAGCAGTACTTC
TRBD1,many,TRBJ1-2,TRBV7-6,CASSSNQGVGYTF,TGTGCCAGCAGCTCGAATCAGGGGGTGGGCTACACCTTC
TRBD2,few,TRBJ2-1,TRBV10-3,CAISDISGGYNEQFF,TGTGCCATCAGTGATATTAGCGGGGGGTACAATGAGCAGTTCTTC
TRBD1,medium-sized,TRBJ2-2,TRBV11-3,CASSLERGQGDPTGELFF,TGTGCCAGCAGCTTAGAGAGGGGCCAGGGGGATCCCACCGGGGAGCTGTTTTTT
TRBD1,medium-sized,TRBJ1-5,TRBV6-2/TRBV6-3,CASSEWTGGYQPQHF,TGTGCCAGCAGCGAATGGACAGGGGGCTATCAGCCCCAGCATTTT
TRBD1,few,TRBJ2-7,TRBV7-9,CASSAGTAYEQYF,TGTGCCAGCAGCGCAGGGACAGCTTACGAGCAGTACTTC
NA,NA,TRBJ2-7,TRBV20-1,CSAMSTSYYEQYF,TGCAGTGCTATGAGTACTAGCTACTACGAGCAGTACTTC
TRBD2,NA,TRBJ2-1,TRBV6-2/TRBV6-3,CASTAGGDYNEQFF,TGTGCCAGCACCGCGGGAGGGGATTACAATGAGCAGTTCTTC
NA,NA,TRBJ1-1,TRBV6-5,CASSLGDEAFF,TGTGCCAGCAGTTTAGGGGATGAAGCTTTCTTT
NA,medium-sized,TRBJ1-6,TRBV6-1,CASRGRSSPLHF,TGTGCCAGCAGGGGACGGAGTTCACCCCTCCACTTT
NA,many,TRBJ1-2,TRBV9,CASSSSLGYTF,TGTGCCAGCAGCTCTTCACTGGGCTACACCTTC
NA,NA,TRBJ1-1,TRBV6-2/TRBV6-3,CASSGQRNTEAFF,TGTGCCAGCAGTGGACAAAGAAACACTGAAGCTTTCTTT
TRBD1,medium-sized,TRBJ1-2,TRBV6-1,CASSGGTGGLGGYTF,TGTGCCAGCAGTGGGGGGACAGGGGGCTTGGGTGGCTACACCTTC
NA,once,TRBJ2-1,TRBV11-2,CASSPTRQLDHNEQFF,TGTGCCAGTAGCCCCACGAGGCAGCTGGACCACAATGAGCAGTTCTTC
NA,few,TRBJ2-2,TRBV6-4,CASSDSSGKGTELFF,TGTGCCAGCAGTGACTCGAGTGGAAAGGGAACGGAGCTGTTTTTT
NA,NA,TRBJ2-1,TRBV9,CASSVGGRYNEQFF,TGTGCCAGCAGCGTGGGTGGGAGGTACAATGAGCAGTTCTTC
NA,NA,TRBJ2-7,TRBV11-2,CASSAFSYEQYF,TGTGCCAGCAGCGCATTCTCCTACGAGCAGTACTTC
NA,many,TRBJ1-5,TRBV28,CASMSRAGGNQPQHF,TGTGCCTCGATGAGTCGGGCAGGCGGCAATCAGCCCCAGCATTTT
TRBD2,NA,TRBJ2-2,TRBV27,CASSSGPGLAKTGELFF,TGTGCCAGCAGTTCAGGACCGGGACTAGCGAAAACCGGGGAGCTGTTTTTT
TRBD2,NA,TRBJ2-2,TRBV30,CAWIGGSGRGLGTGELFF,TGTGCCTGGATCGGGGGAAGCGGGAGAGGGTTGGGCACCGGGGAGCTGTTTTTT
NA,NA,TRBJ2-5,TRBV10-3,CAISEGAAQETQYF,TGTGCCATCAGTGAGGGGGCAGCGCAAGAGACCCAGTACTTC
TRBD2,NA,TRBJ2-7,TRBV20-1,CSANGLAGVGYEQYF,TGCAGTGCTAACGGACTAGCGGGCGTGGGATACGAGCAGTACTTC
NA,medium-sized,TRBJ1-2,TRBV2,CASTPGQDYGYTF,TGTGCCAGCACTCCGGGACAAGACTATGGCTACACCTTC